This T cell receptor (beta chain) was recorded in a study of blood T cell repertoires in COVID-19. Study context: Nucleic acid was either cDNA or gDNA, and it came from T cells, B-cell-depleted T cells, or PBMCs.

Measured with immunoSEQ multiplex PCR; TCRdb has only the in-frame clones, and not every one. The sample holds roughly 150,000 clones; 60% to 85% are singletons and the top ten take roughly 8%. The CDR3 is 14 residues long. V was shortened by 3 bases and J by 5 bases, with 14 bases between the two germline ends. In germline, CDR1 is SGHAT, CDR2 FQNNGV. Input material: peripheral blood. The TCR sequence derives from a man aged 55 to 69 with acute or convalescent COVID-19. The V call is TRBV11-2, the J call TRBJ2-7, with D maybe TRBD1 (7 bases). The CDR3 coding sequence is TGTGCCAGCAGCTTGAGCCAGGGGGGAGACGAGCAGTACTTC. Its protein product is CASSLSQGGDEQYF.